This T cell receptor beta chain was profiled in a study of blood T cells in healthy people across ages. Overall study results and limits: Nothing was known about donor CMV status, and this possibly confounded expanded clonotype changes. Diversity figures derived from one million T cells were judged to underestimate the true value. Per million T cells, TCR beta diversity dropped about linearly as age rose.

With 5 bases removed from V and 6 bases from J, the gap between germline ends came to 10 bases. The length of the CDR3 is 12 residues. From germline, CDR1 is MNHEY and CDR2 SVGEGT. As to this clonotype: The antigen is undetermined.

The use of a sample-barcoded 5' primer and a J-beta primer mix characterized a second PCR of about 7 to 12 cycles. From the 5' RACE reads, TCRdb called clonotypes with MiXCR, one entry per CDR3 protein. The table shows about 1.8 million distinct CDR3 sequences, with just under 50% occurring only once. Donors ranged from roughly 6 to 100 years old and were healthy Caucasians in Russia. Input material: blood. This TCR was sampled from a woman aged 40 to 49 in good health. The J gene is TRBJ1-1, the V gene TRBV6-2 or TRBV6-3; D remains ambiguous. CDR3 loop: CASSTPTSEAFF. Written as DNA, the CDR3 is TGTGCCAGCAGTACCCCCACGTCTGAAGCTTTCTTT.